These T cell receptor beta chains were read from a single sample in a study of Ad26.COV2.S vaccination and SARS-CoV-2 variants. TCRdb's copy holds only in-frame clones and misses some; the assay was immunoSEQ multiplex PCR. Here the sample spans 380,000 or so clones, 83% being singletons. Sample: peripheral blood, taken in a trial of Ad26.COV2.S vaccine versus placebo. These receptors were collected from a person between 18 and 65 years old who received the Ad26.COV2.S COVID-19 vaccine or a placebo. Each CDR3 is given with its conserved first and last residue. The D gene is left open where the match is weak. Clone size is shown for a subset of rows, as once, few, many or a class of expanded clone.

J: TRBJ1-2
size: .
D: .
V: TRBV19
DNA: TGTGCCAGTACCGAGACAGCCTATGGCTACACCTTC
CDR3: CASTETAYGYTF

J: TRBJ1-1
size: few
D: .
V: TRBV20-1
DNA: TGCAGTGCTCAGGGGACGGGCGAAGCTTTCTTT
CDR3: CSAQGTGEAFF

J: TRBJ2-5
size: many
D: .
V: TRBV29-1
DNA: TGCAGCGTTATGGGTGCCACGAGCGAGACCCAGTACTTC
CDR3: CSVMGATSETQYF

J: TRBJ2-3
size: .
D: .
V: TRBV9
DNA: TGTGCCAGCAGCTACCAAGGGGTGCGCACAGATACGCAGTATTTT
CDR3: CASSYQGVRTDTQYF

J: TRBJ1-5
size: .
D: .
V: TRBV2
DNA: TGTGCCAGCAGTGAGAGGACGGAGAATCAGCCCCAGCATTTT
CDR3: CASSERTENQPQHF

J: TRBJ2-7
size: few
D: TRBD1
V: TRBV29-1
DNA: TGCAGCGTTGGGAAGGGGGCTGGAACCTACGAGCAGTACTTC
CDR3: CSVGKGAGTYEQYF

J: TRBJ2-3
size: .
D: TRBD2
V: TRBV14
DNA: TGTGCCAGGGGACTAGCGGGAGGGAAAAGCACAGATACGCAGTATTTT
CDR3: CARGLAGGKSTDTQYF

J: TRBJ2-7
size: once
D: TRBD2
V: TRBV6-5
DNA: TGTGCCAGCAGTTACTCGAGCGGGGGCGGCTACGAGCAGTACTTC
CDR3: CASSYSSGGGYEQYF

J: TRBJ2-7
size: .
D: .
V: TRBV7-9
DNA: TGTGCCAGCAGCACCTCGGACCGCCTAGAGCAGTACTTC
CDR3: CASSTSDRLEQYF

J: TRBJ2-3
size: .
D: .
V: TRBV12-3/TRBV12-4
DNA: TGTGCCAGCACCACCAACGCAGGCACGCAGTATTTT
CDR3: CASTTNAGTQYF

J: TRBJ1-4
size: .
D: .
V: TRBV13
DNA: TGTGCCAGCAGCCCAGTCTCCGGGGGAGGACTGTTTTTT
CDR3: CASSPVSGGGLFF

J: TRBJ1-1
size: .
D: .
V: TRBV7-9
DNA: TGTGCCAGCATCAAAACAGGAACGAACACTGAAGCTTTCTTT
CDR3: CASIKTGTNTEAFF

J: TRBJ1-2
size: .
D: TRBD1
V: TRBV29-1
DNA: TGCAGCGTTACAGGACAGGACTATGGCTACACCTTC
CDR3: CSVTGQDYGYTF

J: TRBJ2-6
size: .
D: TRBD2
V: TRBV5-5
DNA: TGTGCCAGCAGCCCTGGACTAGCGGGCCCCTCTGGGGCCAACGTCCTGACTTTC
CDR3: CASSPGLAGPSGANVLTF

J: TRBJ1-1
size: few
D: .
V: TRBV7-6
DNA: TGTGCCAGCAGCTTACAGAGGTACACTGAAGCTTTCTTT
CDR3: CASSLQRYTEAFF